Described below is a single T cell receptor beta chain sequence and its context. Its antigen remains unidentified. This specimen belongs to a study of post-analysis software for immune sequencing data. Germline V gene data show CDR1 as SGHTA and CDR2 as FQGNSA. Unmatched junction bases numbered 5, after V lost 4 bases and J lost 4 bases. The CDR3 consists of 14 residues. TCR beta libraries were prepared from cDNA with unique molecular identifiers. T cells numbering roughly 0.85 to 11 million gave rise to 500,000 to 600,000 cDNA molecules. One entry per CDR3 protein, called by TCRdb with MiXCR from the PCR reads. The sample gives a few hundred thousand distinct CDR3 sequences, under 55% of which show up once; roughly an eighth is in the top ten. Study-level results: The five TRBV segments detected at higher frequency in patients than in controls included TRBV5-6, TRBV5-1 and TRBV20-1. By F measure, samples from a shared preparation batch strongly co-clustered. Normalized Chao1 diversity was significantly lower in multiple sclerosis patients than in controls.

The sequence came from a girl between 10 and 17 years old with multiple sclerosis. The rearrangement uses TRBV7-2 and TRBJ2-7, with 9 bases matching TRBD2. Sequencing was carried out using blood. The CDR3 loop is CASSSVAGAYEQYF. For the CDR3, the DNA is TGTGCCAGCAGCTCAGTAGCGGGAGCATACGAGCAGTACTTC.